This T cell receptor (beta chain) was observed in a study of blood T cell repertoires in COVID-19. Background on the study: T cells, B-cell-depleted T cells, or PBMCs supplied cDNA or gDNA.

Here immunoSEQ multiplex PCR was the method, and the copy in TCRdb shows in-frame clones only, minus some. Of 250,000 to 300,000 clones detected, roughly 84% appear once; the ten largest clones hold under 5.5%. This receptor was taken from a man aged 55 to 69 with acute or convalescent COVID-19. Sequenced: peripheral blood.

CDR3 in amino acids: CASSPGQPHSPLHF. In DNA, the CDR3 is TGCGCCAGCAGCCCGGGACAGCCGCACTCACCCCTCCACTTT. The genes are TRBV5-1 and TRBJ1-6, with 7 bases aligning to TRBD1. V gave up 4 bases and J gave up 10 bases; unmatched junction bases: 8. Germline V CDR1 and CDR2: SGHRS, YFSETQ. CDR3 length equals 14 residues.